The text below deals with one T cell receptor (beta chain). Its antigen remains unidentified. PCR was performed a second time for about 6 to 12 cycles using a sample-barcoded 5' primer and a J-beta primer mix. Carrying 12 random nucleotides, a template-switch adaptor labeled each individual cDNA molecule. Each CDR3 protein is one row after TCRdb ran MiXCR on the 5' RACE reads. The sample has some 900,000 distinct CDR3 sequences; 48% are singletons. This sample was included in a study of blood T cells in healthy people across ages. Study-level results: Long-lived donors exceeded aged donors in naive CD4+ cells and diversity.

Germline assignment: CDR1 MNHEY and CDR2 SMNVEV (reference sequence). The CDR3 runs 14 residues. V lost 5 bases and J 4 bases, leaving 12 bases between the germline ends. V is TRBV27 and J is TRBJ1-5; tentatively, D is TRBD1 (5 bases). Material for sequencing was blood. This clonotype was obtained from a man aged 25 to 45 in good health. The CDR3 DNA is TGTGCCAGCAGTGTATTAGGGGAAAATCAGCCCCAGCATTTT. Translated: CASSVLGENQPQHF.